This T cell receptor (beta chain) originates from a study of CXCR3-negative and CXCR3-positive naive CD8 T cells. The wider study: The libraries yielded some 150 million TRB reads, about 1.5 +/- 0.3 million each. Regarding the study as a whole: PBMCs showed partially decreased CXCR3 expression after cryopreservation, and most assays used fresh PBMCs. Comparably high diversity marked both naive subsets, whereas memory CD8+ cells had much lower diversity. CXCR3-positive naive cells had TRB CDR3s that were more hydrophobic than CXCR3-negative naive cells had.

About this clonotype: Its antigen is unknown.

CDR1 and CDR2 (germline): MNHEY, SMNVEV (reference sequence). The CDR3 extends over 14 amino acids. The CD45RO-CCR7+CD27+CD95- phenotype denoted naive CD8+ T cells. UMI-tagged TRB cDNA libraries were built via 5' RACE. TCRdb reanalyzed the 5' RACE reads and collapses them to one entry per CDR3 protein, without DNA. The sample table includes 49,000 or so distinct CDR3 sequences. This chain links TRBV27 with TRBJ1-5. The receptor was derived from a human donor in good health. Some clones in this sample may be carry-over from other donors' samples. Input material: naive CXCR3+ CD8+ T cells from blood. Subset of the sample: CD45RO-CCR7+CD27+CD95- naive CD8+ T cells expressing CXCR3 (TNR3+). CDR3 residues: CASSPYTGNQPQHF.